Listed here are 4 T cell receptor beta chains from one sample, sequenced in a study of blood T cell repertoires in COVID-19. Sequencing was performed with immunoSEQ multiplex PCR; in TCRdb, only in-frame clones are kept and a portion is missing. Among about 340,000 clones, about 92% were seen once, and the ten largest hold roughly 20%. Sequenced: PBMCs or T cells enriched from blood (not recorded which). These TCRs come from a woman in her twenties or thirties who had recovered from COVID-19.

V is TRBV19 and J is TRBJ2-2, with TRBD1 matching 11 bases. Germline CDR1 is LNHDA and CDR2 is SQIVND (reference sequence). After removal of 6 bases from V and 3 bases from J, the junction contained 3 bases not matched to a gene. The CDR3 sequence is 15 residues long. The DNA for the CDR3 is TGTGCCAGTAGCCGGACAGGGGGCGACACCGGGGAGCTGTTTTTT. It yields the protein CASSRTGGDTGELFF.

The CDR3 protein is CASSPGPQGVYTEAFF. The DNA of the CDR3 is TGTGCCAGCAGCCCAGGACCCCAGGGGGTTTACACTGAAGCTTTCTTT. The gene calls are TRBV14 and TRBJ1-1, with TRBD1 identical over 7 bases. The germline V gene has CDR1 SGHDN and CDR2 FVKESK. The J segment lost 3 bases and the V segment lost 4 bases, leaving 11 bases of the junction unmatched. The CDR3 is 16 residues long.

The J gene is TRBJ2-1, the V gene TRBV7-2, with D unclear. The CDR3 consists of 13 residues. Germline values: CDR1 SGHTA, CDR2 FQGNSA. Trimming took 5 bases from V and 6 from J, leaving 11 bases between them. In DNA form, the CDR3 reads TGTGCCAGCAGCCCCCCGACTGTCAATGAGCAGTTCTTC. This codes for CASSPPTVNEQFF. The variable domain in full, completed from reference TRBV7-2 and TRBJ2-1, reads GAGVSQSPSNKVTEKGKDVELRCDPISGHTALYWYRQSLGQGLEFLIYFQGNSAPDKSGLPSDRFSAERTGGSVSTLTIQRTQQEDSAVYLCASSPPTVNEQFFGPGTRLTVL.

V and J are TRBV5-1 and TRBJ2-2; TRBD1 might be the D (6 bases). The CDR3 has 13 amino acids. Trimming took 2 bases from V and 10 from J, leaving 12 bases between them. In germline, CDR1 is SGHRS, CDR2 YFSETQ. The CDR3 coding sequence is TGCGCCAGCAGCTTAGGGGGTATGGCGGAGCTGTTTTTT. This encodes CASSLGGMAELFF.